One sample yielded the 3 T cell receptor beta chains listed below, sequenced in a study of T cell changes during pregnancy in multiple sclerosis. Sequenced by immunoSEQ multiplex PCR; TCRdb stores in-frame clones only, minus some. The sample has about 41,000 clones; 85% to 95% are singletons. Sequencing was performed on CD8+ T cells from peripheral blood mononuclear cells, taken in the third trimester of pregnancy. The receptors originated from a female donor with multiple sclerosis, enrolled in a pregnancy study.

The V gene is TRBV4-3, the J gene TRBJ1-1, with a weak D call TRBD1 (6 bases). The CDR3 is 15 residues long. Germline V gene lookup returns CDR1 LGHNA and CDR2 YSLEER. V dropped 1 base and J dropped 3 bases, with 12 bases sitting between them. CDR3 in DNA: TGCGCCAGCAGCCAAGCACAGGGTGGGTACACTGAAGCTTTCTTT. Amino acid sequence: CASSQAQGGYTEAFF.

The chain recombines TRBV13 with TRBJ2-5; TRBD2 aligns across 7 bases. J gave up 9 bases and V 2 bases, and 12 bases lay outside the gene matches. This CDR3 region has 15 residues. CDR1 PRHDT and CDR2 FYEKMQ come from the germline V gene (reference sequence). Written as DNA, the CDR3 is TGTGCCAGCAGCTTATCGGGGGGAACAGTTTGGGCCCAGTACTTC. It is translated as CASSLSGGTVWAQYF.

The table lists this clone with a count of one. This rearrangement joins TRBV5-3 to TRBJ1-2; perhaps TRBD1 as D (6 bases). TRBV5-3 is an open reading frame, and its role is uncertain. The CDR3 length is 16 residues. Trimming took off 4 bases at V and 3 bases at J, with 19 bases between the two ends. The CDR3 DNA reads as TGTGCCAGAAGCGTGGGGGCAGGACAACTCCACTATGGCTACACCTTC. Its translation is CARSVGAGQLHYGYTF.